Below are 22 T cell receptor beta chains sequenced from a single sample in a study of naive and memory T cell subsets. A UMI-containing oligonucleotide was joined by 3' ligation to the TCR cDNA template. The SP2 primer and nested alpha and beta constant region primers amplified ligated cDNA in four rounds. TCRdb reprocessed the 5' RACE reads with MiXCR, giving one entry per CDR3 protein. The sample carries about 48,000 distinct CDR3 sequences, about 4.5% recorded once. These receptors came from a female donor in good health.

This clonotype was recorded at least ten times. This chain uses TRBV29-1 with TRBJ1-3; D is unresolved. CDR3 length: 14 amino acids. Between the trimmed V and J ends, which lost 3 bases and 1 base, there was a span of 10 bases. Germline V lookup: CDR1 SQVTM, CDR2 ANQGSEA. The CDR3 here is CSVDGAVSGNTIYF. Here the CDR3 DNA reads TGCAGCGTTGACGGAGCTGTTTCTGGAAACACCATATATTTT.

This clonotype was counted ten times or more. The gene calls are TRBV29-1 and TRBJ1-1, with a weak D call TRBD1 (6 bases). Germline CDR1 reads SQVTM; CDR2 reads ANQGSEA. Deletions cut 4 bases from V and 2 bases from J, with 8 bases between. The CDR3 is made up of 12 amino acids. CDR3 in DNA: TGCAGCGTTGCGGGGGCAAACACTGAAGCTTTCTTT. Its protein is CSVAGANTEAFF.

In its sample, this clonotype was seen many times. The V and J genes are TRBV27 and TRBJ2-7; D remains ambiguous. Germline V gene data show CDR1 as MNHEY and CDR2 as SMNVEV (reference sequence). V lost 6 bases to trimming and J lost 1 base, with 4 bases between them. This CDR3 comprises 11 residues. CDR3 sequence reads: CASSPSYEQYF. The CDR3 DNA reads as TGTGCCAGCAGCCCTTCCTACGAGCAGTACTTC.

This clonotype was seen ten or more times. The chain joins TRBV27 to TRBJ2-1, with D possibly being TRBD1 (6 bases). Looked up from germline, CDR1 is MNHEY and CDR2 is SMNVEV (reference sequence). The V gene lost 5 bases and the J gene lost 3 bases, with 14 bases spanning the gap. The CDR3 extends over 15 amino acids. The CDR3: CASSPTGPHYNEQFF. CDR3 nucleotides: TGTGCCAGCAGTCCAACAGGGCCCCACTACAATGAGCAGTTCTTC.

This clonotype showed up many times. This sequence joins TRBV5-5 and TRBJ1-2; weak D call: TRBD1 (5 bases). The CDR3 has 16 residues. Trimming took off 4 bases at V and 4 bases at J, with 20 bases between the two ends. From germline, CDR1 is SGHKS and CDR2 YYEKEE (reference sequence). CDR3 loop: CASSPSGTSALYGYTF. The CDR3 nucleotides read TGTGCCAGCAGCCCTTCTGGGACGTCAGCCCTCTATGGCTACACCTTC.

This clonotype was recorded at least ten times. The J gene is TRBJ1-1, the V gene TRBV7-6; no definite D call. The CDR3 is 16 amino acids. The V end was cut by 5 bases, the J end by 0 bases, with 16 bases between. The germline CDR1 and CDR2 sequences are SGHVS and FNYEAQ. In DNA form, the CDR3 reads TGTGCCAGCAGCCCCAGGCCCCAATACATGAACACTGAAGCTTTCTTT. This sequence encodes CASSPRPQYMNTEAFF. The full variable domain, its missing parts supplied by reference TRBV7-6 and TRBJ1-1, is GAGVSQSPRYKVTKRGQDVALRCDPISGHVSLYWYRQALGQGPEFLTYFNYEAQQDKSGLPNDRFSAERPEGSISTLTIQRTEQRDSAMYRCASSPRPQYMNTEAFFGQGTRLTVV.

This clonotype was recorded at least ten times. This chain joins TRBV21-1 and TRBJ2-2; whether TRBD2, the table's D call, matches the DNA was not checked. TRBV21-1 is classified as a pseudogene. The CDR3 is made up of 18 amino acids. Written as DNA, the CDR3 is TGTGCCAGCAGCAACCTGAATGTTGCGGGAGAGGAAACCGGGGAGCTGTTTTTT. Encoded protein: CASSNLNVAGEETGELFF.

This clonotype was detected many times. The CDR3 coding sequence is TGTGCCAGCAGTCGAAAAAGGGACAACCGTAGGGGCAATGAGCAGTTCTTC. The encoded protein is CASSRKRDNRRGNEQFF. The J gene is TRBJ2-1, the V gene TRBV27, with D tentatively TRBD1 (6 bases). Trimming shortened V by 5 bases and J by 6 bases, and 23 bases separated the two germline ends. The CDR3 spans 17 residues. The germline gives CDR1 MNHEY, CDR2 SMNVEV (reference sequence).

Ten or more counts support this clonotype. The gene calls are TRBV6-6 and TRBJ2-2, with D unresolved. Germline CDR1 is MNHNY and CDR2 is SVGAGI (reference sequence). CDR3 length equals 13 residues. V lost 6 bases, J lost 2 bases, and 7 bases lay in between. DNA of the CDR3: TGTGCCAGCAGAGAACATAACACCGGGGAGCTGTTTTTT. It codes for CASREHNTGELFF.

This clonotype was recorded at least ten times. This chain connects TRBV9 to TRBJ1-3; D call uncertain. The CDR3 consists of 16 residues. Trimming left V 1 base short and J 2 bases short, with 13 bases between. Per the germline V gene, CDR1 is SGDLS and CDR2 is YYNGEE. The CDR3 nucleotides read TGTGCCAGCAGCGTAACCGGACTGGACGCTGGAAACACCATATATTTT. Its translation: CASSVTGLDAGNTIYF.

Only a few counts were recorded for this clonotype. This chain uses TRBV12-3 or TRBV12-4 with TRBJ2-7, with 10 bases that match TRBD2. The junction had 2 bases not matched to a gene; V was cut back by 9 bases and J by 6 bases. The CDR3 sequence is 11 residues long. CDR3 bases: TGTGCCAGTAAGCGGGAGGGCGAGCAGTACTTC. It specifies CASKREGEQYF.

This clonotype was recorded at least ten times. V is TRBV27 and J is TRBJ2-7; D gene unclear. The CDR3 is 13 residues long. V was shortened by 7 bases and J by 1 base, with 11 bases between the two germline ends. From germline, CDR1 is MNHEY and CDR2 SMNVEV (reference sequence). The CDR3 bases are TGTGCCAGCAATAACGACGCTTCCTACGAGCAGTACTTC. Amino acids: CASNNDASYEQYF.

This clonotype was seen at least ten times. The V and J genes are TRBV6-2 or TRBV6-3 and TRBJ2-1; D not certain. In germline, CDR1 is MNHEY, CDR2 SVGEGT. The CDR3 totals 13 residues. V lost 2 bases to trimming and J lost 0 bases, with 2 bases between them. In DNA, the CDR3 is TGTGCCAGCAGTTACAGCTCCTACAATGAGCAGTTCTTC. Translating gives CASSYSSYNEQFF.

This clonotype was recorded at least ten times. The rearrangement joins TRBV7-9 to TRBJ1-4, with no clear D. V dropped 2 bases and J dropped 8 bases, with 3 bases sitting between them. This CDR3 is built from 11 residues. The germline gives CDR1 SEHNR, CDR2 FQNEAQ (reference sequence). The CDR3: CASSLKEKLFF. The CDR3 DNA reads TGTGCCAGCAGCTTAAAGGAAAAACTGTTTTTT.

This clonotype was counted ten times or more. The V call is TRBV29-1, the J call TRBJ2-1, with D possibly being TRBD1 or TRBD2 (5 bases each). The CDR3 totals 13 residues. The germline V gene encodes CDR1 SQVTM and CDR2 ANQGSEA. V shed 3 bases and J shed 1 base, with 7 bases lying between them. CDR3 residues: CSVDGGSYNEQFF. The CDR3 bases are TGCAGCGTTGATGGGGGATCCTACAATGAGCAGTTCTTC.

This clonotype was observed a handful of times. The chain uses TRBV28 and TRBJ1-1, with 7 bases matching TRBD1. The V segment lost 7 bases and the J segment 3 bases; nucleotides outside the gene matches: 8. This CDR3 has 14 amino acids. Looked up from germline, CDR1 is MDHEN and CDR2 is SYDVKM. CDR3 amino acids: CASTPDRADTEAFF. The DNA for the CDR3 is TGTGCCAGCACCCCCGACAGGGCGGACACTGAAGCTTTCTTT.

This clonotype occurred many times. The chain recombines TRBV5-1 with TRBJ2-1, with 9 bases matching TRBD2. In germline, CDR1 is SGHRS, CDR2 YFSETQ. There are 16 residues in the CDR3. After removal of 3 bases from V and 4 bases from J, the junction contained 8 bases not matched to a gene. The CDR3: CASSSSGAGGYNEQFF. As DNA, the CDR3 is TGCGCCAGCAGCTCCTCAGGGGCGGGGGGGTACAATGAGCAGTTCTTC.

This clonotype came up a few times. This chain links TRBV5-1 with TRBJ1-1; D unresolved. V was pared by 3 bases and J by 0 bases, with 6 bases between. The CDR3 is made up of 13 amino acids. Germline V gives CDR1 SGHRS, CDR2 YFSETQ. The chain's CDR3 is CASSWRLNTEAFF. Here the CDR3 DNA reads TGCGCCAGCAGCTGGCGGTTGAACACTGAAGCTTTCTTT. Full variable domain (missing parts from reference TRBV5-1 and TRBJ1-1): KAGVTQTPRYLIKTRGQQVTLSCSPISGHRSVSWYQQTPGQGLQFLFEYFSETQRNKGNFPGRFSGRQFSNSRSEMNVSTLELGDSALYLCASSWRLNTEAFFGQGTRLTVV.

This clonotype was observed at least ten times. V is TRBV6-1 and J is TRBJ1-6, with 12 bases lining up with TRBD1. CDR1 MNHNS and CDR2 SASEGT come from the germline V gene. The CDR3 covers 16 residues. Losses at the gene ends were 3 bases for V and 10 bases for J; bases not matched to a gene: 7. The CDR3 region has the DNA TGTGCCAGCAGTGATTTGGGACAGGGGGCAACATCACCCCTCCACTTT. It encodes CASSDLGQGATSPLHF.

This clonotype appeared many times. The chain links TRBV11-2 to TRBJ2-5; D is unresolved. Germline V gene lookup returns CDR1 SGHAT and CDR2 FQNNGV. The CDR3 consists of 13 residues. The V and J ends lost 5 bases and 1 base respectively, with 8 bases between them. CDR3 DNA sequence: TGTGCCAGCAGCCGGGCAGTCCAAGAGACCCAGTACTTC. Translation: CASSRAVQETQYF. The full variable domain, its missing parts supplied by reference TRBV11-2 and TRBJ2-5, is EAGVAQSPRYKIIEKRQSVAFWCNPISGHATLYWYQQILGQGPKLLIQFQNNGVVDDSQLPKDRFSAERLKGVDSTLKIQPAKLEDSAVYLCASSRAVQETQYFGPGTRLLVL.

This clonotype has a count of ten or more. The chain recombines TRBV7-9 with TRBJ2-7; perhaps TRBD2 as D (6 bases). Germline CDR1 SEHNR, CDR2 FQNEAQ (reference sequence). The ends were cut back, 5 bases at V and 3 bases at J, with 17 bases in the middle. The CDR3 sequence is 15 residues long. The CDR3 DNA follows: TGTGCCAGCAGCCCCCGGGACTGGACCAACTACGAGCAGTACTTC. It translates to CASSPRDWTNYEQYF.

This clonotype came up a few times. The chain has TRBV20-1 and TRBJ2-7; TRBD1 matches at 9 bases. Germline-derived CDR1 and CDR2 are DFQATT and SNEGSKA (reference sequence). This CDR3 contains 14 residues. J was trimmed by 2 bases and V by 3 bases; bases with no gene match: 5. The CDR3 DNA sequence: TGCAGTGCTAGGCCGGGACAGGGTCCCTACGAGCAGTACTTC. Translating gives CSARPGQGPYEQYF.